What follows are 3 T cell receptor beta chains derived from one specimen sequenced in a study of Ad26.COV2.S vaccination and SARS-CoV-2 variants. Assay used: immunoSEQ multiplex PCR; TCRdb lists only in-frame clones, some missing. The repertoire holds over 400,000 clones, roughly nine tenths seen once, with over 2% in the top ten. Treatment in this sample: over 15 received Ad26.COV2.S at low or high dose, single or two shots; 5 received placebo; per-sample allocation not given. The study sampled participants on day 63 after the first vaccine or placebo injection. The sequencing used peripheral blood, collected in a trial of Ad26.COV2.S vaccine versus placebo. The receptor set was obtained from a person aged 18-65 years who received the Ad26.COV2.S COVID-19 vaccine or a placebo.

This clone was detected only once. The chain carries TRBV9 and TRBJ2-5, with D tentatively TRBD1 (6 bases). Germline CDR1 and CDR2: SGDLS and YYNGEE. The CDR3 sequence is 21 residues long. Trimming took off 4 bases at V and 0 bases at J, with 31 bases between the two ends. CDR3 amino acids: CASSHGSGDLPPSTDQETQYF. CDR3 coding DNA: TGTGCCAGCAGCCACGGCTCAGGGGACCTACCACCGTCAACAGACCAAGAGACCCAGTACTTC.

The V call is TRBV10-1, the J call TRBJ2-3; no clear D gene. Germline CDR1 and CDR2: WNHNN and SYGVQD (reference sequence). The V gene lost 7 bases and the J gene lost 0 bases, with 11 bases spanning the gap. The CDR3 runs 14 residues. For the CDR3, the DNA is TGCGCCAGCATTCTTCCCCCTAGCACAGATACGCAGTATTTT. It encodes CASILPPSTDTQYF.

V usage is TRBV6-5 and J usage is TRBJ1-1; D remains ambiguous. The length of the CDR3 is 15 residues. Germline V gene lookup returns CDR1 MNHEY and CDR2 SVGAGI. V lost 2 bases and J 1 base, leaving 11 bases between the germline ends. This CDR3 is CASSYEVETNTEAFF. CDR3 in DNA: TGTGCCAGCAGTTACGAGGTGGAAACGAACACTGAAGCTTTCTTT.